Below are 27 T cell receptor beta chains sequenced from a single sample in a study of T cells in Graves' hyperthyroidism and ophthalmopathy. Regions amplified from RNA transcripts were the TCR beta CDR3 regions. The HTBI primer set drove a first-round RT-PCR of the TCR CDR3. TCRdb recomputed calls from the multiplex PCR reads with MiXCR, one row per CDR3 protein. In the table there are 200,000 to 250,000 distinct CDR3 sequences, over 20% of which are singletons. The specimen was blood. The receptors shown here come from a woman aged 40 to 50 with Graves' ophthalmopathy.

This CDR3 reads CASSPPGESEQYF. As DNA, the CDR3 is TGTGCCAGCTCACCACCGGGTGAGAGCGAGCAGTACTTC. This chain uses TRBV18 with TRBJ2-7; D unclear. Trimming pared 0 bases from V and 6 bases from J, leaving 9 bases between. CDR1 is KGHSH, CDR2 LQKENI, per germline. CDR3 length equals 13 residues. The entire variable domain, with the rest obtained from reference TRBV18 and TRBJ2-7, is as follows: NAGVMQNPRHLVRRRGQEARLRCSPMKGHSHVYWYRQLPEEGLKFMVYLQKENIIDESGMPKERFSAEFPKEGPSILRIQQVVRGDSAAYFCASSPPGESEQYFGPGTRLTVT.

This clonotype was detected many times. The genes are TRBV13 and TRBJ2-5, with D perhaps TRBD1 (5 bases). Per germline, CDR1 PRHDT and CDR2 FYEKMQ (reference sequence). The length of the CDR3 is 14 residues. The ends were cut back, 2 bases at V and 0 bases at J, with 7 bases in the middle. CDR3: CASSLRGHQETQYF. The CDR3 coding sequence is TGTGCCAGCAGCTTAAGGGGTCACCAAGAGACCCAGTACTTC.

For this clonotype: At one end, the junction sequence differs from germline, possibly due to a read error. The CDR3 DNA sequence: TGTGCCAGCAGCTTAGTGGGATACGAGCAGTCCTTC. This sequence encodes CASSLVGYEQSF. The chain carries TRBV13 and TRBJ2-7; no clear D gene. The germline V gene has CDR1 PRHDT and CDR2 FYEKMQ (reference sequence). The CDR3 is 12 residues long.

The rearrangement uses TRBV7-2 and TRBJ2-5; 7 bases line up with TRBD1. Germline CDR1 reads SGHTA; CDR2 reads FQGNSA. J gave up 5 bases and V 5 bases, and 11 bases lay outside the gene matches. The CDR3 has 15 residues. The DNA of the CDR3 is TGTGCCAGCAGCCCGGGGACAGTCCTCACGGAGACCCAGTACTTC. As protein: CASSPGTVLTETQYF. Variable domain in full (rest from reference TRBV7-2 and TRBJ2-5): GAGVSQSPSNKVTEKGKDVELRCDPISGHTALYWYRQSLGQGLEFLIYFQGNSAPDKSGLPSDRFSAERTGGSVSTLTIQRTQQEDSAVYLCASSPGTVLTETQYFGPGTRLLVL.

This clonotype has a count of ten or more. The V call is TRBV28, the J call TRBJ2-5; no firm D call. This CDR3 has 15 amino acids. The V end was cut by 4 bases, the J end by 1 base, with 13 bases between. Germline V gene data show CDR1 as MDHEN and CDR2 as SYDVKM. The CDR3 reads CASSSPQTFQETQYF. The CDR3 bases are TGTGCCAGCAGTTCACCGCAGACGTTCCAAGAGACCCAGTACTTC.

This clonotype was observed at least ten times. The genes are TRBV28 and TRBJ2-5; 15 bases map to TRBD2. The V gene's germline CDR1 is MDHEN and CDR2 SYDVKM. This CDR3 has 17 amino acids. The trim removed 6 bases at V and 5 bases at J, leaving 10 bases unmatched. The CDR3 nucleotides read TGTGCCAGCAGCTCCTGGACTAGCGGGAGGGCAAGGGAGACCCAGTACTTC. It translates to CASSSWTSGRARETQYF.

This clonotype was observed many times. The chain carries TRBV28 and TRBJ1-1, with D uncertain. From germline, CDR1 is MDHEN and CDR2 SYDVKM. CDR3 size: 16 residues. V was shortened by 5 bases and J by 1 base, with 17 bases between the two germline ends. CDR3 DNA sequence: TGTGCCAGCAGTACGACCAGGAAGGTTGGGAACACTGAAGCTTTCTTT. This encodes CASSTTRKVGNTEAFF.

This clonotype was picked up a small number of times. V usage is TRBV5-1 and J usage is TRBJ2-2; 12 bases are shared with TRBD2. Looked up from germline, CDR1 is SGHRS and CDR2 is YFSETQ. J gave up 4 bases and V 2 bases, and 6 bases lay outside the gene matches. The CDR3 is 17 residues long. The CDR3 sequence is CASSFKLAGGPTGELFF. CDR3 nucleotide sequence: TGCGCCAGCAGCTTTAAACTAGCGGGAGGTCCCACCGGGGAGCTGTTTTTT.

This clonotype has a count of ten or more. The chain couples TRBV30 to TRBJ2-2; 8 bases fit TRBD1. The CDR3 runs to 17 residues. With 0 bases clipped from V and 3 bases from J, the junction kept 9 bases outside the gene matches. Germline V lookup: CDR1 GTSNPN, CDR2 SVGIG (reference sequence). The CDR3 coding sequence is TGTGCCTGGAGTGTTCAGACAGGGGCTTTCTACACCGGGGAGCTGTTTTTT. Encoded protein: CAWSVQTGAFYTGELFF. The full variable domain, rest sourced from reference TRBV30 and TRBJ2-2, is SQTIHQWPATLVQPVGSPLSLECTVEGTSNPNLYWYRQAAGRGLQLLFYSVGIGQISSEVPQNLSASRPQDRQFILSSKKLLLSDSGFYLCAWSVQTGAFYTGELFFGEGSRLTVL.

The V call is TRBV12-3 or TRBV12-4, the J call TRBJ1-2; maybe TRBD1 (5 bases). V was clipped by 6 bases and J by 8 bases, with 22 bases between them. This CDR3 region has 15 residues. The CDR3 coding sequence is TGTGCCAGCAGCCTAGGGAGGGACCCGCGGGACGGCTACACCTTC. Its protein is CASSLGRDPRDGYTF.

This clonotype has a count of ten or more. This rearrangement joins TRBV12-3 or TRBV12-4 to TRBJ1-5; D unresolved. V lost 5 bases and J 7 bases, leaving 12 bases between the germline ends. The CDR3 is 13 amino acids. CDR3 sequence (DNA): TGTGCCAGCAGTCCTAGGGCCGGGCAGCCCCAGCATTTT. As protein: CASSPRAGQPQHF.

This clonotype was counted at least ten times. The chain carries TRBV24-1 and TRBJ2-2; no definite D call. The CDR3 length is 15 residues. Trimming removed 0 bases at V and 4 bases at J, with 8 bases between. Germline V gene lookup returns CDR1 KGHDR and CDR2 SFDVKD. DNA for the CDR3: TGTGCCACCAGTGATTTGAGGGATCTCACCGGGGAGCTGTTTTTT. Translated, it gives CATSDLRDLTGELFF.

This clonotype was seen a handful of times. J is TRBJ1-2 and V is TRBV6-5, with 7 bases lining up with TRBD1. V dropped 0 bases and J dropped 4; count of bases not matched to a gene: 5. Germline V CDR1 and CDR2: MNHEY, SVGAGI. The CDR3 has 15 residues. The CDR3 sequence is CASSYSPGTAYGYTF. The CDR3 DNA reads TGTGCCAGCAGTTACTCCCCCGGGACAGCCTATGGCTACACCTTC.

There are many counts of this clonotype. The gene calls are TRBV30 and TRBJ1-5; maybe TRBD1 (5 bases). The CDR3 covers 13 residues. V lost 4 bases and J lost 4, with 11 bases in between. From germline, CDR1 is GTSNPN and CDR2 SVGIG (reference sequence). Here the CDR3 reads CAWTSGGNQPQHF. In DNA form, the CDR3 reads TGTGCCTGGACCTCCGGGGGGAATCAGCCCCAGCATTTT.

The CDR3 region has the DNA TGTGCCAGCAGTTACTCGCTAACGGCCTACCAAGAGACCCAGTACTTC. It translates to CASSYSLTAYQETQYF. This chain links TRBV6-5 with TRBJ2-5, with no clear D. Germline V gene data show CDR1 as MNHEY and CDR2 as SVGAGI. The CDR3 sequence is 16 residues long. V was clipped by 0 bases and J by 0 bases, with 11 bases between them.

This clonotype turned up a few times. The J gene is TRBJ1-6, the V gene TRBV5-1; TRBD1 might be the D (5 bases). CDR3 length: 16 amino acids. Germline assignment: CDR1 SGHRS and CDR2 YFSETQ. V gave up 0 bases and J gave up 7 bases, with 14 bases separating them. The CDR3 nucleotides are TGCGCCAGCAGCTTGGATCCAGGGCTTGGGAATTCACCCCTCCACTTT. Translating it yields CASSLDPGLGNSPLHF.

This clonotype was seen ten or more times. Written as DNA, the CDR3 is TGCAGCGTGACCCTGGTGGGTAATCAGCCCCAGCATTTT. Its translation: CSVTLVGNQPQHF. V usage is TRBV29-1 and J usage is TRBJ1-5; no clear D. The CDR3 is made up of 13 amino acids. V lost 6 bases, J lost 4 bases, and 13 bases lay in between. CDR1 and CDR2 (germline): SQVTM, ANQGSEA. Complete variable domain (other parts from reference TRBV29-1 and TRBJ1-5): SAVISQKPSRDICQRGTSLTIQCQVDSQVTMMFWYRQQPGQSLTLIATANQGSEATYESGFVIDKFPISRPNLTFSTLTVSNMSPEDSSIYLCSVTLVGNQPQHFGDGTRLSIL.

This clonotype came up many times. The CDR3: CASSLDTGAGQPQHF. CDR3 sequence (DNA): TGTGCCAGCAGCTTAGACACAGGGGCCGGTCAGCCCCAGCATTTT. V gene TRBV11-2 combines with J gene TRBJ1-5, with 7 bases lining up with TRBD1. V dropped 0 bases and J dropped 6; count of bases not matched to a gene: 5. CDR3 size: 15 residues. Germline V gives CDR1 SGHAT, CDR2 FQNNGV.

The chain uses TRBV5-1 and TRBJ2-7; weak D call: TRBD1 (7 bases). In germline, CDR1 is SGHRS, CDR2 YFSETQ. The CDR3 consists of 13 residues. The V gene lost 7 bases and the J gene lost 5 bases, with 16 bases spanning the gap. CDR3 amino acids: CASRVQGGHEQYF. The CDR3 DNA reads as TGCGCCAGCCGGGTGCAGGGGGGCCACGAGCAGTACTTC.

This clonotype was seen many times. The rearrangement links TRBV24-1 to TRBJ1-2; tentatively, D is TRBD1 (6 bases). The CDR3 runs to 16 residues. The V gene lost 5 bases and the J gene lost 4 bases, with 19 bases spanning the gap. Germline lookup yields CDR1 KGHDR and CDR2 SFDVKD. CDR3 DNA sequence: TGTGCCACCAGTGGGGGTGTTAGTGCAGGGGCCTATGGCTACACCTTC. Its translation: CATSGGVSAGAYGYTF.

In its sample, this clonotype was seen many times. The chain combines TRBV7-2 with TRBJ2-5, with D perhaps TRBD1 or TRBD2 (5 bases each). Germline V gene data show CDR1 as SGHTA and CDR2 as FQGNSA. Trimming cost V 4 bases and J 2 bases, with 14 bases left between them. The CDR3 covers 15 residues. The CDR3 is CASSSDPGPQETQYF. The CDR3 coding sequence is TGTGCCAGCAGCTCAGATCCGGGACCTCAAGAGACCCAGTACTTC.

The CDR3 region has the DNA TGTGCCAGCAGCCCCCGGACAGAAGAGATGAACACTGAAGCTTTCTTT. This sequence encodes CASSPRTEEMNTEAFF. The chain joins TRBV9 to TRBJ1-1; the D gene is possibly TRBD1 (6 bases). The CDR3 runs to 16 residues. In germline, CDR1 is SGDLS, CDR2 YYNGEE. The V end lost 4 bases, the J end lost 0 bases, and 16 bases lay between the germline ends. Combining the CDR3 with reference TRBV9 and TRBJ1-1 gives the whole variable domain DSGVTQTPKHLITATGQRVTLRCSPRSGDLSVYWYQQSLDQGLQFLIQYYNGEERAKGNILERFSAQQFPDLHSELNLSSLELGDSALYFCASSPRTEEMNTEAFFGQGTRLTVV.

V and J are TRBV25-1 and TRBJ2-2, with 7 bases lining up with TRBD1. The CDR3 runs 13 residues. Unmatched junction bases numbered 5, after V lost 8 bases and J lost 5 bases. CDR1 and CDR2 from the germline V gene are MGHDK and SYGVNS. The CDR3 DNA sequence: TGTGCCAGCGCTCCACAGGGGACCGGGGAGCTGTTTTTT. As protein: CASAPQGTGELFF.

This sequence joins TRBV11-2 and TRBJ2-7, with D unresolved. The CDR3 covers 16 residues. The ends were cut back, 5 bases at V and 3 bases at J, with 20 bases in the middle. CDR1 is SGHAT, CDR2 FQNNGV, per germline. Here the CDR3 DNA reads TGTGCCAGCAGCCCCGTCGGCTGGGCAATGTACTACGAGCAGTACTTC. It translates to CASSPVGWAMYYEQYF.

There are many counts of this clonotype. One end of the junction is discordant with germline, which a read error may explain. The rearrangement joins TRBV7-9 to TRBJ2-7, with 7 bases matching TRBD1. CDR3 length: 11 amino acids. Germline CDR1 reads SEHNR; CDR2 reads FQNEAQ (reference sequence). CDR3 sequence reads: CASSTGQARDF. CDR3 in DNA: TGTGCCAGCAGTACCGGACAGGCTCGGGACTTC.

In its sample, this clonotype was seen many times. V gene TRBV4-1 combines with J gene TRBJ1-1; D is uncertain. This CDR3 region has 18 residues. In germline, CDR1 is MGHRA, CDR2 YSYEKL. Trimming took 0 bases from V and 0 from J, leaving 17 bases between them. CDR3 amino acids: CASSQEVLGRPMNTEAFF. DNA for the CDR3: TGCGCCAGCAGCCAAGAAGTTTTGGGCAGGCCTATGAACACTGAAGCTTTCTTT.

This clonotype has ten or more counts. The V gene is TRBV4-2, the J gene TRBJ1-5; 11 bases map to TRBD1. The CDR3 spans 21 residues. The germline V gene has CDR1 LGHNA and CDR2 YNFKEQ. Trimming cost V 0 bases and J 0 bases; bases outside gene matches: 13. CDR3 bases: TGTGCCAGCAGCCAAGATCGGATGGGCGGGACAGGGGGTTATAGCAATCAGCCCCAGCATTTT. Its protein is CASSQDRMGGTGGYSNQPQHF.